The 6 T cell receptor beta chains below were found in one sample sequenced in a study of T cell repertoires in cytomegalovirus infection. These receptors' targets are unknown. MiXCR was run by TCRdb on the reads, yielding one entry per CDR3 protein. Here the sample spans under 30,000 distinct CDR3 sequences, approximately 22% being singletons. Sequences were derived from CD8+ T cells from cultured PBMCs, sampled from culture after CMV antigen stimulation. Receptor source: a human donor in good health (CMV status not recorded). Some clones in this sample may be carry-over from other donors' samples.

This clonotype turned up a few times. CDR3 residues: CASSLYSNQPQHF. The CDR3 region has the DNA TGTGCCAGCAGTTTATATAGCAATCAGCCCCAGCATTTT. The chain uses TRBV28 and TRBJ1-5, with no clear D. CDR3 length: 13 residues. Germline V CDR1 and CDR2: MDHEN, SYDVKM. V lost 1 base, J lost 0 bases, and 1 base lay in between.

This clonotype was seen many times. Here the CDR3 reads CASSPAALGEAMRYNEQFF. The CDR3 nucleotides read TGTGCCAGCAGCCCAGCCGCGCTGGGAGAAGCCATGAGGTACAATGAGCAGTTCTTC. V and J are TRBV7-9 and TRBJ2-1; D is possibly TRBD2 (5 bases). Between the trimmed V and J ends, which lost 5 bases and 4 bases, there was a span of 27 bases. Germline V lookup: CDR1 SEHNR, CDR2 FQNEAQ (reference sequence). The CDR3 is made up of 19 amino acids.

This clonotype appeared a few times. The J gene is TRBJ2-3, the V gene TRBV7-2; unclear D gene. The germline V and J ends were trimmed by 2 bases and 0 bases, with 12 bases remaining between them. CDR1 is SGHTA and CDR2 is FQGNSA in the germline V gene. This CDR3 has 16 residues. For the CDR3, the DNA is TGTGCCAGCAGCTTAATCAACGCCCCCAGCACAGATACGCAGTATTTT. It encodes CASSLINAPSTDTQYF.

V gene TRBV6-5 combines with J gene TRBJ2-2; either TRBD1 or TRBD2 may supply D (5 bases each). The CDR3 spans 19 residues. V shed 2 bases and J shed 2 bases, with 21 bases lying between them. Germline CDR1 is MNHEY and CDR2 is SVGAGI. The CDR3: CASSYNYRAGTINTGELFF. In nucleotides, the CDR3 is TGTGCCAGCAGTTACAACTACCGTGCCGGGACGATAAACACCGGGGAGCTGTTTTTT.

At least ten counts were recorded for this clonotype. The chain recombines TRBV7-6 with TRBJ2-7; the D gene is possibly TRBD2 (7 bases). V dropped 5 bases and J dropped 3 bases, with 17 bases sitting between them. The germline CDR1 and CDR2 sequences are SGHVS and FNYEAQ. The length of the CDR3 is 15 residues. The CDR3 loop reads CASSPIGGGVYEQYF. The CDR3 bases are TGTGCCAGCAGCCCGATTGGGGGGGGCGTCTACGAGCAGTACTTC.

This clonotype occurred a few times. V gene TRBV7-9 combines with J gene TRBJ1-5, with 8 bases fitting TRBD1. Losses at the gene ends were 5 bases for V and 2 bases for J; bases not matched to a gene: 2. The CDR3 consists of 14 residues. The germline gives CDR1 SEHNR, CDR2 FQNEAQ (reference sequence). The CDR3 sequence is CASSADRGNQPQHF. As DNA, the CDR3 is TGTGCCAGCAGCGCGGACAGGGGCAATCAGCCCCAGCATTTT.